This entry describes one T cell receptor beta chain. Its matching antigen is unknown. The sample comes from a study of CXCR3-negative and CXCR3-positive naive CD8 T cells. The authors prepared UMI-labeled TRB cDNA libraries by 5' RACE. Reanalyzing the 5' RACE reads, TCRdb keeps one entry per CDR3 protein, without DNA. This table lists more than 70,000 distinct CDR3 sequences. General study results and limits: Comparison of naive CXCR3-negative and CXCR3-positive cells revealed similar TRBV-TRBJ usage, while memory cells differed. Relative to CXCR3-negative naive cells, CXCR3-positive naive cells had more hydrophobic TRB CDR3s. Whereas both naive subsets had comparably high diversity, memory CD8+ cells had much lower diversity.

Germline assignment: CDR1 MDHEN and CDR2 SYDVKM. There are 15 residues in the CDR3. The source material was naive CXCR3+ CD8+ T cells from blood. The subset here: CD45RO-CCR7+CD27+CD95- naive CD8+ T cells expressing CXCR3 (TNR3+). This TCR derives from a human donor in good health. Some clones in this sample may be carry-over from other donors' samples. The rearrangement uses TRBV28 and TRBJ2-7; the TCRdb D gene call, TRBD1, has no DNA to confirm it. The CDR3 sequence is CASRAGTGGIYEQYF.